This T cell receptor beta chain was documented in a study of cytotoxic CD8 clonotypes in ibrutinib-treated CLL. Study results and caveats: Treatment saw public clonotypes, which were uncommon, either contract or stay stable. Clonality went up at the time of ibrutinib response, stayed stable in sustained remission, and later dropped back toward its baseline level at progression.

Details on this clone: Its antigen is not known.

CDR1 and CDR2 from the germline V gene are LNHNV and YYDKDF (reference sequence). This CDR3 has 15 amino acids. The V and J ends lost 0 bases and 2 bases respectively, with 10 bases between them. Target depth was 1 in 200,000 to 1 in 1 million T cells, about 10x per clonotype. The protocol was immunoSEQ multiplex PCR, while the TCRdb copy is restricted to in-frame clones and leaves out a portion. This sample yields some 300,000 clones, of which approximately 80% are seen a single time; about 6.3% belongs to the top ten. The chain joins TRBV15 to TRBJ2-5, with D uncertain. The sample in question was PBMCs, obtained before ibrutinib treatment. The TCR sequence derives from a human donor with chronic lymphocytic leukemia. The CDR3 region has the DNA TGTGCCACCAGCAGAGATCTCGACGGTCAAGAGACCCAGTACTTC. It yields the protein CATSRDLDGQETQYF.